This passage covers 16 T cell receptor beta chains from one sample sequenced in a study of identical twins (dated by TCRdb to the mid-2010s). Receptors were amplified or captured by 5' RACE. The sequencing machine was an Illumina HiSeq 2000. TCRdb reprocessed the public reads (quality trimming at Q25 with fastp, clone calling with MiXCR) and kept in-frame beta chains. Entries are consolidated by CDR3 protein sequence, retaining the most common genes and DNA. The sample contains 450,000 or so distinct CDR3 sequences, approximately 14% of them found a single time. Around 0.48% of the sample is held by the ten biggest clonotypes. A further study also used this sample, focusing on yellow fever vaccine responses in identical twins.

Sample: CD4+ T cells sorted from blood. These receptors were collected from a woman between 18 and 30 years old in good health.

CDR3 in DNA: TGTGCCAGCAGGTCCGGGGCCACAATCCAAGAGACCCAGTACTTC. It yields the protein CASRSGATIQETQYF. This chain uses TRBV2 with TRBJ2-5; D could derive from TRBD1 or TRBD2 (5 bases each). Germline assignment: CDR1 SNHLY and CDR2 FYNNEI. V gave up 6 bases and J gave up 1 base, with 15 bases separating them. This CDR3 has 15 amino acids.

This clonotype turned up a few times. The V gene is TRBV20-1, the J gene TRBJ1-6, with D maybe TRBD1 (5 bases). Germline V gene lookup returns CDR1 DFQATT and CDR2 SNEGSKA (reference sequence). The V end lost 3 bases, the J end lost 8 bases, and 17 bases lay between the germline ends. This CDR3 is built from 15 residues. The CDR3 protein is CSARSTTGGDSPLHF. The CDR3 DNA is TGCAGTGCTAGGTCGACCACAGGCGGTGATTCACCCCTCCACTTT.

V gene TRBV5-6 combines with J gene TRBJ2-1; tentative D call: TRBD1 (6 bases). CDR1 and CDR2 (germline): SGHDT, YYEEEE. V gave up 5 bases and J gave up 2 bases, with 17 bases separating them. This CDR3 is 16 amino acids long. CDR3 nucleotide sequence: TGTGCCAGCAGTTTACCCGGGACACCTCCCTACAATGAGCAGTTCTTC. It translates to CASSLPGTPPYNEQFF.

A word on this clonotype: A read error may produce the germline difference seen at one junction end. V is TRBV12-3 or TRBV12-4 and J is TRBJ2-3; 7 positions match TRBD1. The CDR3 extends over 18 amino acids. CDR3 sequence: CTSSRMQKQGLLTDTQYF. For the CDR3, the DNA is TGTACCAGCAGCCGCATGCAGAAACAGGGGTTGTTGACAGATACGCAGTATTTT.

The gene calls are TRBV5-1 and TRBJ2-1, with TRBD2 matching 9 bases. V dropped 4 bases and J dropped 9; count of bases not matched to a gene: 14. Looked up from germline, CDR1 is SGHRS and CDR2 is YFSETQ. The CDR3 runs to 16 residues. Here the CDR3 DNA reads TGCGCCAGCAGCAGGAGCGGGACTAGCACGGGGAGTGAGCAGTTCTTC. It encodes CASSRSGTSTGSEQFF. The complete variable domain, with remaining parts taken from reference TRBV5-1 and TRBJ2-1, reads KAGVTQTPRYLIKTRGQQVTLSCSPISGHRSVSWYQQTPGQGLQFLFEYFSETQRNKGNFPGRFSGRQFSNSRSEMNVSTLELGDSALYLCASSRSGTSTGSEQFFGPGTRLTVL.

J is TRBJ2-7 and V is TRBV27; weak D call: TRBD1 (8 bases). Trimming took 3 bases from V and 4 from J, leaving 16 bases between them. Germline assignment: CDR1 MNHEY and CDR2 SMNVEV (reference sequence). The CDR3 runs 15 residues. CDR3 sequence: CASSFTGGGDYEQYF. CDR3 sequence (DNA): TGTGCCAGCAGTTTCACAGGGGGAGGGGATTACGAGCAGTACTTC.

The chain couples TRBV7-8 to TRBJ2-7; 8 bases map to TRBD2. V lost 5 bases and J lost 2; bases outside the gene matches: 8. Germline lookup yields CDR1 SGHVS and CDR2 FQNEAQ. This CDR3 is built from 15 residues. The CDR3, as DNA: TGTGCCAGCAGCCGGGCCGTAGCGGGAACCTACGAGCAGTACTTC. This sequence encodes CASSRAVAGTYEQYF.

The J gene is TRBJ2-2, the V gene TRBV25-1; D assignment may be TRBD1 or TRBD2 (6 bases each). Germline CDR1 is MGHDK and CDR2 is SYGVNS. There are 17 residues in the CDR3. V dropped 3 bases and J dropped 10 bases, with 24 bases sitting between them. The DNA of the CDR3 is TGTGCCAGCAGTGATGCGGGCAGGGGACTTCGGGGTTCGGAGCTGTTTTTT. Translated, it gives CASSDAGRGLRGSELFF.

The CDR3 here is CASSQSTEAFF. In nucleotides, the CDR3 is TGTGCCAGCAGCCAATCCACTGAAGCTTTCTTT. The rearrangement links TRBV3-1 to TRBJ1-1; unclear D gene. Germline loops: CDR1 LGHDT, CDR2 YNNKEL (reference sequence). This CDR3 comprises 11 residues. V was clipped by 2 bases and J by 4 bases, with 2 bases between them.

This clonotype came up once. This sequence may be a read error, since a much larger clone differs from it by one base. The V call is TRBV4-1, the J call TRBJ2-1; the D is unclear. V lost 1 base and J lost 5, with 6 bases in between. In germline, CDR1 is MGHRA, CDR2 YSYEKL. The CDR3 covers 13 residues. The CDR3 DNA reads TGCGCCAGCAGCCAAGCTGGGAACAATGAGCAGTTCTTC. This encodes CASSQAGNNEQFF.

The genes are TRBV10-2 and TRBJ2-6, with TRBD1 matching over 10 bases. CDR1 and CDR2 from the germline V gene are WSHSY and SAAADI. The CDR3 length is 16 residues. Germline trimming cut 6 bases from V and 1 base from J; bases unmatched to any gene: 3. The CDR3 spells CASRGDRGSGANVLTF. CDR3 nucleotide sequence: TGCGCCAGCAGGGGGGACAGGGGTTCTGGGGCCAACGTCCTGACTTTC.

This clonotype showed up just a few times. The chain employs TRBV27 and TRBJ2-3; D gene ambiguous. This CDR3 region has 13 residues. Germline CDR1 and CDR2: MNHEY and SMNVEV (reference sequence). The V and J ends lost 3 bases and 4 bases respectively, with 8 bases between them. The CDR3 here is CASSFTEADTQYF. CDR3 in DNA: TGTGCCAGCAGTTTTACTGAGGCAGATACGCAGTATTTT.

This clonotype appeared a few times. The chain recombines TRBV9 with TRBJ2-7; 9 bases map to TRBD1. Germline values: CDR1 SGDLS, CDR2 YYNGEE. The CDR3 runs to 14 residues. Germline trimming cut 4 bases from V and 5 bases from J; bases unmatched to any gene: 7. The CDR3 nucleotides are TGTGCCAGCAGCTTTTGGGACAGGGACGACGAGCAGTACTTC. Encoded protein: CASSFWDRDDEQYF.

This clonotype was observed a few times. The J gene is TRBJ2-7, the V gene TRBV5-1; D gene uncertain. This CDR3 comprises 14 residues. The V gene's germline CDR1 is SGHRS and CDR2 YFSETQ. Trimming left V 0 bases short and J 3 bases short, with 10 bases between. The CDR3 DNA reads TGCGCCAGCAGCTTGGAAGGAGATGTCTACGAGCAGTACTTC. Protein product: CASSLEGDVYEQYF.

At least ten counts were recorded for this clonotype. The chain is built from TRBV29-1 and TRBJ2-5; D gene ambiguous. Germline-derived CDR1 and CDR2 are SQVTM and ANQGSEA. V lost 6 bases and J lost 1, with 15 bases in between. The CDR3 consists of 14 residues. CDR3 amino acids: CSVGLLSSQETQYF. CDR3 nucleotide sequence: TGCAGCGTAGGTCTTTTATCAAGCCAAGAGACCCAGTACTTC.

This clonotype occurred a few times. J is TRBJ2-3 and V is TRBV5-5; 12 nucleotides agree with TRBD2. J gave up 15 bases and V 0 bases, and 8 bases lay outside the gene matches. Per the germline V gene, CDR1 is SGHKS and CDR2 is YYEKEE (reference sequence). The CDR3 covers 14 residues. CDR3 amino acids: CASSLVLAGGPEYF. As DNA, the CDR3 is TGTGCCAGCAGCTTGGTTCTAGCGGGGGGGCCTGAATATTTT. The full variable domain, its missing parts supplied by reference TRBV5-5 and TRBJ2-3, is DAGVTQSPTHLIKTRGQQVTLRCSPISGHKSVSWYQQVLGQGPQFIFQYYEKEERGRGNFPDRFSARQFPNYSSELNVNALLLGDSALYLCASSLVLAGGPEYFGPGTRLTVL.